Listed below are T cell receptor beta chains from one sample, sequenced in a study of shared clonotypes between healthy human individuals. Clones were sequenced by immunoSEQ multiplex PCR, and TCRdb holds only the in-frame ones, with some missing. The sample lists some 800,000 clones, roughly 92% occurring once. The sequenced sample consisted of naive CD8+ T cells sorted from blood. Receptor source: a man younger than 40 in good health. CDR3s include the opening cysteine and the closing phenylalanine or tryptophan. Fields, in order: CDR3 length, J gene, V gene, clone size, CDR3 protein. Rows give clone size only sometimes, using once, few, many, or a class for an expanded clone.

length: 12
J: TRBJ1-2
V: TRBV6-6
size: .
CDR3: CASRGTDYGYTF

length: 16
J: TRBJ2-7
V: TRBV5-1
size: .
CDR3: CASSMGTGLNSYEQYF

length: 15
J: TRBJ2-2
V: TRBV4-1
size: .
CDR3: CASSQVQRNTGELFF

length: 12
J: TRBJ2-3
V: TRBV27
size: few
CDR3: CASSLQGDTQYF

length: 15
J: TRBJ2-6
V: TRBV29-1
size: .
CDR3: CSVEAGTSGANVLTF

length: 18
J: TRBJ2-2
V: TRBV4-2
size: .
CDR3: CASSQDLTSGRKGGELFF

length: 18
J: TRBJ2-1
V: TRBV7-8
size: once
CDR3: CASSLGMGLPGHNSEQFF

length: 15
J: TRBJ2-1
V: TRBV13
size: .
CDR3: CASSLEGPLYNEQFF

length: 11
J: TRBJ2-1
V: TRBV29-1
size: .
CDR3: CSVKQGYEQFF

length: 15
J: TRBJ2-5
V: TRBV13
size: .
CDR3: CASSFPGGPPETQYF

length: 13
J: TRBJ2-1
V: TRBV27
size: .
CDR3: CASRDRPYNEQFF

length: 15
J: TRBJ2-7
V: TRBV9
size: .
CDR3: CASSVGASGSYEQYF

length: 13
J: TRBJ2-5
V: TRBV5-1
size: .
CDR3: CASSQQGPETQYF

length: 17
J: TRBJ2-7
V: TRBV7-2
size: .
CDR3: CASSFASGASGLYEQYF

length: 14
J: TRBJ2-7
V: TRBV28
size: .
CDR3: CASSLPGDTYEQYF

length: 12
J: TRBJ2-7
V: TRBV27
size: .
CDR3: CASSPTGYEQYF

length: 15
J: TRBJ2-2
V: TRBV19
size: .
CDR3: CASSIDQTRTGELFF

length: 13
J: TRBJ2-2
V: TRBV21-1
size: .
CDR3: CATEIRDGGELFF

length: 15
J: TRBJ2-5
V: TRBV19
size: .
CDR3: CASSIGSALQETQYF

length: 16
J: TRBJ1-1
V: TRBV5-1
size: .
CDR3: CASSLDSSVGITEAFF

length: 14
J: TRBJ2-1
V: TRBV7-6
size: .
CDR3: CASSLVVEPHEQFF

length: 15
J: TRBJ1-4
V: TRBV7-2
size: .
CDR3: CASSSYDRANEKLFF

length: 16
J: TRBJ2-1
V: TRBV27
size: .
CDR3: CASSPGLAGDYNEQFF

length: 13
J: TRBJ1-2
V: TRBV27
size: .
CDR3: CASSLTDNYGYTF

length: 12
J: TRBJ2-7
V: TRBV2
size: .
CDR3: CASGRPSYEQYF

length: 13
J: TRBJ1-1
V: TRBV13
size: few
CDR3: CASSWEGTGEAFF

length: 14
J: TRBJ2-5
V: TRBV10-3
size: .
CDR3: CAISLKQFTETQYF

length: 15
J: TRBJ2-2
V: TRBV7-7
size: .
CDR3: CASSLQGFNTGELFF

length: 12
J: TRBJ2-1
V: TRBV9
size: .
CDR3: CASSRGTAEQFF

length: 16
J: TRBJ2-3
V: TRBV11-2
size: .
CDR3: CASSFRGRSRTDTQYF

length: 12
J: TRBJ1-2
V: TRBV7-9
size: few
CDR3: CASSGQDYGYTF

length: 17
J: TRBJ1-5
V: TRBV30
size: .
CDR3: CAWSVDRGLILCQPQHF

length: 15
J: TRBJ2-7
V: TRBV9
size: .
CDR3: CASSVELADPYEQYF

length: 14
J: TRBJ2-7
V: TRBV10-3
size: .
CDR3: CAIGGERVPYEQYF

length: 16
J: TRBJ1-3
V: TRBV28
size: once
CDR3: CASSLGAGRSGNTIYF

length: 16
J: TRBJ2-2
V: TRBV14
size: .
CDR3: CASSQDSAVPTGELFF

length: 15
J: TRBJ2-7
V: TRBV4-1
size: .
CDR3: CASSPRGGSSYEQYF

length: 14
J: TRBJ2-2
V: TRBV11-2
size: .
CDR3: CASSLVANTGELFF

length: 17
J: TRBJ2-1
V: TRBV27
size: .
CDR3: CASSLWTSGLAGNEQFF

length: 18
J: TRBJ1-1
V: TRBV11-2
size: .
CDR3: CASSRVPGHYKLNTEAFF

length: 11
J: TRBJ2-5
V: TRBV6-5
size: .
CDR3: CASRGQETQYF

length: 16
J: TRBJ1-5
V: TRBV27
size: .
CDR3: CASSSGLGGFNQPQHF

length: 12
J: TRBJ2-1
V: TRBV7-9
size: .
CDR3: CASSLANNEQFF